This entry is about one TCR beta chain. Its antigen is not yet known. No base-level quality is on record; no much larger clone is a single base apart. The sample belongs to a study of cytomegalovirus exposure and HLA in healthy donors (dated 2017 in TCRdb). As for the study more broadly: An earlier analysis of several hundred of the donors reported around 280 Gb of sequence data and about 120 million unique TCR beta sequences obtained from about 200 million T cells. Typing coverage varied by locus: roughly 620-640 donors for A, B, C, DRB1 and DQB1; roughly 560 for DQA1; over 600 for DPA1; roughly 470 for DPB1. In an earlier analysis of about 590 of the donors, high-throughput TCR beta sequencing was used to judge whether each TCR beta V gene segment behaved as functional or pseudogenic. Among the roughly 400 genotyped donors, around 81% belonged to the genetic ancestry cluster associated with self-reported Caucasian donors. The later analysis used no new phenotypic data to find candidate immune exposures, relying instead on TCR beta sequences and their occurrence across donors. Besides the first cohort of about 730 subjects, a separate validation cohort made up of 120 different subjects was used. A later genetic analysis took genome-wide SNP genotypes for about 55% of the 666 donors and used that subset as a discovery cohort. A later analysis re-examined previously published TCR beta repertoires from about 670 donors and added high-resolution HLA genotyping to investigate patterns of TCR occurrence. All discovery cohort repertoires had been generated using a single sequencing platform. Donor age, sex, ethnicity and CMV serostatus were compiled together with the repertoire data. Across approximately 400 genotyped donors of the cohort, an average of roughly 230,000 unique TCR beta nucleotide sequences per donor were sequenced, and roughly 20% of those sequences were non-productive. An early release covering more than 500 HLA-typed donors comprised approximately 300 gigabases of sequencing data and 65 million to 100 million unique TCR sequences. Class I and class II HLA loci were covered by the typing at four-digit resolution. Five DR-DQ haplotypes were handled as single units for association and clustering, since linkage in the cohort was strong. High-throughput TCR immunosequencing, statistical association of individual TCRs with disease status, and machine learning were combined to predict cytomegalovirus infection status. The study used immunosequencing to profile the T cell repertoires of 670 or so subjects and linked those repertoires to cytomegalovirus serostatus. The study aimed to test whether signatures of past pathogen exposure could be identified by cataloging public T cell receptors. Overall study results and their limits: In a later genetic analysis, a missense DCLRE1C variant was associated with V-gene and J-gene trimming of TCR beta chains, and the association was replicated in an independent cohort. The study gave a list of around 170 TCR beta chains associated with cytomegalovirus. Because HLA typing was unavailable for some donors at each locus, only the typed subset was used in association tests. CMV serostatus was the only immune exposure information available for the cohort. Across donors, most TCR sequences were observed very rarely, whereas some public TCRs were present in many individuals. In an earlier analysis of about 600 of the donors, most TCR beta V segments appeared in productive rearrangements about 87% or about 30% of the time, broadly matching IMGT annotations. Linkage disequilibrium might explain the correlated functional status among segregating V segments, but an unknown experimental factor could not be excluded. In a later analysis, several top co-occurrence clusters were reported to appear linked to parvovirus B19, influenza, CMV and Epstein-Barr virus. A later analysis associated about 18,000 TCR beta sequences with specific HLA alleles at a false discovery rate of 0.05. When HLA alleles, especially DR and DQ, strongly co-occurred, attributing TCR associations to individual alleles was difficult. Roughly uniform sequencing depth across donors was assumed in presence/absence analyses, although this assumption may not hold. Cytomegalovirus status was reported to be diagnosed by the classifier with high specificity and sensitivity in both the original and validation cohorts. A later genetic analysis reported fewer N-insertions in productive TCRs among donors in an Asian-associated ancestry cluster than the roughly 640-donor mean. The cohort was sequenced for TCR beta chains only, and without alpha or paired-chain data the features that could be detected were limited. A further reported finding was that TCR beta sequences accurately predicted the HLA-A and HLA-B alleles for most subjects in the first cohort. A cluster of highly shared sequence variants was judged likely to be a technical artifact of the sequencing pipeline. In a later analysis, HLA-associated TCR beta chains were found to be more clonally expanded and to have lower generation probabilities than equally common non-associated chains. In a later analysis, the rate of TCR association differed among HLA loci, with DRB1 alleles having the most associated TCRs and HLA-C alleles having the fewest. Most CMV-associated TCR beta chains appeared to be HLA-restricted in a later analysis, and the HLA associations seemed to be driven largely by CMV exposure. The authors suggested that the approach could potentially be extended to other disease states and immunological phenotypes. The earlier analysis of approximately 590 of the donors excluded some 15 rarely observed V segments, including chromosome 9 orphons, because counts were too low. A few of the identified cytomegalovirus-associated TCR beta chains were confirmed in vitro to be specific for cytomegalovirus antigens. The 87-base-pair reads could not distinguish some IMGT-functional V segments, including TRBV6-2 and TRBV6-3, so those segments were excluded.

Library generation was performed with the immunoSEQ multiplex PCR assay. The multiplex PCR relied on a mix of 60 forward primers for TCR Vbeta segments and 13 reverse primers for TCR Jbeta segments. Amplification of the CDR3 region of rearranged TCR beta genes was performed with a multiplex PCR assay on genomic DNA. On the Illumina HiSeq System, the amplified TCR beta libraries were sequenced as 87-base-pair reads. The study's own analysis went as follows. Across the 666 repertoires, a later analysis counted around 80 million unique TCR beta chains, around 11 million of which were shared by at least two donors. Raw reads were error-corrected and collapsed into unique sequences by a nearest-neighbor algorithm in which closely related sequences were merged to remove PCR and sequencing errors. To assign V, D and J gene segments, CDR3 sequences were aligned to IMGT reference sequences. For a sequence to be retained, at least a six-nucleotide match to both a V gene segment and a J gene segment was required. Rearrangements were classified as productive when the CDR3 lacked stop codons and remained in frame with V and J, and all other rearrangements were classified as non-productive. Following IMGT convention, CDR3 was defined as the stretch from the second conserved V-encoded cysteine to the conserved J-encoded phenylalanine. The earlier analysis of about 500 of the donors excluded sequences that lacked an unambiguous match to a single V gene segment. In an earlier analysis of some 590 of the donors, a V segment was called functional when productive rearrangements were above 56.7%, and segregating when the standard deviation between donors exceeded 5%. A statistical classification framework was developed to diagnose cytomegalovirus status using the catalog of TCR beta chain sequences. V and J gene assignment, in a later analysis, came from comparing TCR nucleotide sequences with IMGT/GENE-DB human TR gene sequences. Using the TCRdist pipeline, a later analysis assigned CDR3 sequences along with most-parsimonious VDJ recombination scenarios. In a later analysis, each TCR beta chain was defined by its CDR3 amino acid sequence together with its V-gene family, and reads lacking a unique V-gene family were excluded. To address suspected cross-contamination and a sequencing artifact, a later analysis removed approximately 590 highly shared, low-generation-probability nucleotide sequences. In a later analysis, a clonal expansion index was calculated for each public chain from normalized within-repertoire ranks of inferred template counts. In a later analysis, generation probabilities were computed using a VDJ recombination model fitted to out-of-frame rearrangements, and the results were checked against IGoR. In a later analysis, hypergeometric tests were used to score TCR-TCR, TCR-HLA and TCR-CMV co-occurrence, with a repertoire-size bias correction applied to TCR pairs. False discovery rates were estimated in a later analysis by permuting HLA or CMV assignments 20 times. In a later analysis, co-occurring TCRs were grouped with DBSCAN, and TCRdist sequence similarity was added when clustering was performed within HLA-allele-positive subsets. Co-occurrence clustering excluded repertoires with fewer than 30,000 or more than 120,000 public chains, plus five with anomalous nucleotide sharing. In its TCRdb copy, this immuneACCESS table keeps in-frame sequences only and misses some clones. Where compared with another copy, unresolved V genes explain less than half of these, and the others have no known cause. The D gene and trimming were derived from the DNA, and the V and J assignments and clone size from that table. This sample comprises 200,000 or so clones, around 83% of them detected only once. In total, the top ten clones hold less than 3% of the sample.

Including cysteine and phenylalanine, the CDR3 has 14 amino acids. Kept here is only the CDR3 DNA, which spans 42 bases and is read in frame from base 1. The germline V gene sets CDR1 to ENHRY and CDR2 to SYGVKD. V has 7 bases trimmed and J has 2 bases trimmed; junction bases matching no gene number 7. The cohort was made up of hundreds of healthy bone marrow donors. Cohort members were all nominally healthy when sampled, although unrecorded immune exposures were likely present. The donor tested CMV seronegative and was one of the 352 seronegative cohort members. A peripheral blood sample was collected from each donor, and TCR beta sequencing was performed on peripheral blood mononuclear cells. Genomic DNA extraction from the blood cell samples was performed with the Qiagen DNeasy Blood Extraction Kit.

The sample taken for sequencing was PBMCs. The sequence derives from a woman aged 40 to 49 in good health and CMV-seronegative. The rearranged chain carries TRBV10-3 and TRBJ2-7; TRBD2 fits 8 bases in the junction. The base sequence is TGTGCCATCAACGAGCGGGGGATTACCTACGAGCAGTACTTC. Protein translation: CAINERGITYEQYF.